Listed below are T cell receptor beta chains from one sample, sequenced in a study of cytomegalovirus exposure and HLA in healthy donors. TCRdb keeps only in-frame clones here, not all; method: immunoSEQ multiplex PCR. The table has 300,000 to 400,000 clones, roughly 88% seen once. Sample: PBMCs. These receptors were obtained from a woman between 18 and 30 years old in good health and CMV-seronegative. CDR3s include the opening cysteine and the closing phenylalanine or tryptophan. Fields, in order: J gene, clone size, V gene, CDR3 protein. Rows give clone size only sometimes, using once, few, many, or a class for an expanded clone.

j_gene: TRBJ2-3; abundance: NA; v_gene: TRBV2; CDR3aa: CASNLDRTNTDTQYF
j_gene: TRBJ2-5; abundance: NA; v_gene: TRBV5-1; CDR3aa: CASSLADGPSQAQYF
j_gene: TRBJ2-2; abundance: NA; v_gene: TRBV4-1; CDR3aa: CASSQDAGELFF
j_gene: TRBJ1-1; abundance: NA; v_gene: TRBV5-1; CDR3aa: CASSPSGLDTEAFF
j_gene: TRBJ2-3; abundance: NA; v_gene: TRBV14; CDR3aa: CASSQDLRTDTQYF
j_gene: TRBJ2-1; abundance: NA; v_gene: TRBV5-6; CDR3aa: CASSLALGTHDNEQFF
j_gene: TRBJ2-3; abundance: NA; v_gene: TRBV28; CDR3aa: CASRSGLAGGRDTQYF
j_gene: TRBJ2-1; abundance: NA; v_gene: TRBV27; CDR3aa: CASSPDGGNEQFF
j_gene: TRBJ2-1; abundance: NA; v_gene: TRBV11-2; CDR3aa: CASSFEGVTKDEQFF
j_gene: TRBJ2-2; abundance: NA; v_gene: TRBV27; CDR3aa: CASSLIGQVAGELFF
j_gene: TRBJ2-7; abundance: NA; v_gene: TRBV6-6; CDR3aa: CASSQTSGRYEQYF
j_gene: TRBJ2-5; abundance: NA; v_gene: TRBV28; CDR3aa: CASSPLVRGPEETQYF
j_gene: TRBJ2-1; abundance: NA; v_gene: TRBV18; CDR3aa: CASSARTSGGALEQFF
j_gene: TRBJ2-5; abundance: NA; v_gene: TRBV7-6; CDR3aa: CASSLARTETQYF
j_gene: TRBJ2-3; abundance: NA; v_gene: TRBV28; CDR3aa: CASSPPSSGRSDTQYF
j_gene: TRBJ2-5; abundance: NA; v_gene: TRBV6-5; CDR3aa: CASRRSGGIGETQYF
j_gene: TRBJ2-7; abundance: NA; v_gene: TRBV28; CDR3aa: CASSFEYEQYF
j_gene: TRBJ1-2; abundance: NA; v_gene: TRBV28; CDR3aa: CASSPLGGDYGYTF
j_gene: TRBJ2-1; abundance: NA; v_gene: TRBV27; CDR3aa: CASSLTTRYNEQFF
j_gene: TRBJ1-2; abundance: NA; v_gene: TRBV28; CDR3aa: CASETRDRGLGYTF
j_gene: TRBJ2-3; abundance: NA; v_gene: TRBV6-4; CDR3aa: CASSAQGADTQYF
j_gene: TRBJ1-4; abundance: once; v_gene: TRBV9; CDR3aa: CASSVEGGTNEKLFF
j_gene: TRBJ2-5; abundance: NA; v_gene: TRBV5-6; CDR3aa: CASSRGTSGTDQYF
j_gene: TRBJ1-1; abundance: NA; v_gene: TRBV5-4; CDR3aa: CASSSGLVTEAFF
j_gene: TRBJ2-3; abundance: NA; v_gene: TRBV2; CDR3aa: CASRGGWAALSTDTQYF
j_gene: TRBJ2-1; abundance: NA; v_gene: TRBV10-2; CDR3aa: CASSEFSGQYNEQFF
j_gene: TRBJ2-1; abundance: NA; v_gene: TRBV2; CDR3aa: CASSPTSGADNEQFF
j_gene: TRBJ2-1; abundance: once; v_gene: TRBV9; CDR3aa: CASSTPTYGGGPIGFQFF
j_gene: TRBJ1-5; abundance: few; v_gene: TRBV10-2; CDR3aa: CASSSGTVNNQPQHF
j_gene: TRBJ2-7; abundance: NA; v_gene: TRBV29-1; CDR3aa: CSVERGYEQYF
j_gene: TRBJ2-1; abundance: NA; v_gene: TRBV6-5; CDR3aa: CASSYSGLAGEQFF
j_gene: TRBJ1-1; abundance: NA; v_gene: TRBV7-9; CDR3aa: CASTPFGQGLDTEAFF
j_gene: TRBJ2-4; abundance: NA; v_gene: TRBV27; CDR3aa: CASSPRTSGRSLAKNIQYF
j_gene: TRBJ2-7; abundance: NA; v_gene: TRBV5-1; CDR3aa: CASSLAPTGGPYEQYF
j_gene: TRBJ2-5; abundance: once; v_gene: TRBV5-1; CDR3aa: CASSFSGGPHETQYF
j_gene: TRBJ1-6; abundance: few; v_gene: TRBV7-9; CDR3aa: CASSLGGGSPLHF
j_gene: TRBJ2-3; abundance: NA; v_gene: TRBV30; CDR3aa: CAWSGLFPGLAISDTQYF
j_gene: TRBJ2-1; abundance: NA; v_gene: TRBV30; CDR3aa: CAWSLLAGGRDEQFF
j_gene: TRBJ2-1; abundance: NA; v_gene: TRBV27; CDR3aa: CASSLLGGGYHNEQFF
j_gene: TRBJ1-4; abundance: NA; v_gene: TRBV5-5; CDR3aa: CASSLGLGSEKLFF
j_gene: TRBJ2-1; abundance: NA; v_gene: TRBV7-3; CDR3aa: CASSSWAVSYNEQFF
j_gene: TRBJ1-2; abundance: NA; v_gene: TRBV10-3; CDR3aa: CAISERRGQPNYGYTF
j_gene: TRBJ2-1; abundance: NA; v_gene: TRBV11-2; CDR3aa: CASSFTSPRAYNEQFF
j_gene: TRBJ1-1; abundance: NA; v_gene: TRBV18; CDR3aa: CASSPRPPPGTEAFF
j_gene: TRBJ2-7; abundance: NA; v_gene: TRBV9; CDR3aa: CASSVDSGARGEQYF
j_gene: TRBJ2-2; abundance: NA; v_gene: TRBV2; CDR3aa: CASKRQGSVNANTGELFF
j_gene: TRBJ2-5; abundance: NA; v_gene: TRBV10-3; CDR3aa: CAISGRERETQYF
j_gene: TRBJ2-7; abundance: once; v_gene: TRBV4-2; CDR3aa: CASSPISGDYEQYF
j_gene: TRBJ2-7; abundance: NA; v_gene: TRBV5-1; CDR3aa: CASSFRLAGAGEQYF
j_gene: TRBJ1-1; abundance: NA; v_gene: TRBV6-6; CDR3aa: CASSPTGHPNTEAFF
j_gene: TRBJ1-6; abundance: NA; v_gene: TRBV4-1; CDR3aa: CASSQSPPAGYNSPLHF
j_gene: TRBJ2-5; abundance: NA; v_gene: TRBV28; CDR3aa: CASSSRTGGIQETQYF
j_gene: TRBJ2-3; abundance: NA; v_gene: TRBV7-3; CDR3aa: CASGVRADTQYF
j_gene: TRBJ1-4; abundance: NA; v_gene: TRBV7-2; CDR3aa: CASSKWGQGGGEKLFF